Shown below are 25 T cell receptor beta chains from a single sample sequenced in a study of post-analysis software for immune sequencing data. Unique molecular identifiers had been added to the TCR beta cDNA libraries. TCRdb re-called the PCR reads with MiXCR, one entry per CDR3 protein. The data hold hundreds of thousands of distinct CDR3 sequences, with roughly a third observed a single time. Points from the study as a whole: When patients were compared with controls, four to six TRBV segments were more frequent, TRBV5-6, TRBV5-1 and TRBV20-1 among them.

The antigens of these receptors remain unknown. Specimen: blood. These receptors all come from a girl between 10 and 17 years old with multiple sclerosis.

The chain recombines TRBV10-3 with TRBJ2-3; TRBD2 matches 12 bases. The CDR3 loop spans 16 amino acids. V dropped 4 bases and J dropped 3; count of bases not matched to a gene: 5. In germline, CDR1 is ENHRY, CDR2 SYGVKD. CDR3 amino acids: CAISGRTSGKTDTQYF. DNA for the CDR3: TGTGCCATCAGTGGGCGGACTAGCGGGAAGACAGATACGCAGTATTTT.

V and J are TRBV12-3 or TRBV12-4 and TRBJ2-3; the D is unclear. Trimming pared 7 bases from V and 6 bases from J, leaving 11 bases between. This CDR3 comprises 12 residues. The CDR3 loop is CASTLPRDTQYF. For the CDR3, the DNA is TGTGCCAGCACCCTCCCTAGGGATACGCAGTATTTT.

At least ten counts were recorded for this clonotype. One end of the junction does not line up with germline, which may come from a read error. This chain links TRBV7-2 with TRBJ1-2; TRBD1 is a possible D gene (6 bases). The germline gives CDR1 SGHTA, CDR2 FQGNSA. CDR3 length: 13 residues. The CDR3 loop reads CASGLAGGRGYTF. Written as DNA, the CDR3 is TGTGCCAGCGGCTTGGCGGGGGGCCGTGGCTACACCTTC.

V usage is TRBV19 and J usage is TRBJ2-1; no firm D call. This CDR3 region has 15 residues. V lost 3 bases, J lost 2 bases, and 11 bases lay in between. CDR1 is LNHDA and CDR2 is SQIVND in the germline V gene (reference sequence). The CDR3 reads CASSMSGVPYNEQFF. The CDR3 DNA is TGTGCCAGTAGTATGAGTGGGGTTCCCTACAATGAGCAGTTCTTC.

This clonotype was recorded many times. V gene TRBV29-1 combines with J gene TRBJ1-1; D is perhaps TRBD1 (6 bases). Per germline, CDR1 SQVTM and CDR2 ANQGSEA. Trimming removed 3 bases at V and 5 bases at J, with 22 bases between. CDR3 length equals 16 residues. As DNA, the CDR3 is TGCAGCGTTGATGGAAGGAGATATCACCAGGGGACTGAAGCTTTCTTT. Protein product: CSVDGRRYHQGTEAFF.

Turning to this clonotype: A read error is possible here, since a much larger clone lies one base away. The V and J genes are TRBV11-2 and TRBJ2-1; no clear D. The germline V gene encodes CDR1 SGHAT and CDR2 FQNNGV. The ends were cut back, 1 base at V and 11 bases at J, with 9 bases in the middle. This CDR3 region has 12 residues. CDR3 sequence reads: CASSLARYKQFF. CDR3 DNA sequence: TGTGCCAGCAGCTTAGCGCGGTATAAGCAGTTCTTC.

This clonotype was counted a few times. An end of the junction differs from the germline gene, which may be a read error. The chain uses TRBV5-1 and TRBJ2-5; 10 bases match TRBD2. The CDR3 length is 15 residues. CDR1 and CDR2 from the germline V gene are SGHRS and YFSETQ. The CDR3 nucleotides are TGCGCCAGCAGCTTGGCTAGCGGGGGTAAAGAGACCCAGTGCTTC. Translating gives CASSLASGGKETQCF.

This chain links TRBV27 with TRBJ1-4; TRBD1 is a possible D gene (5 bases). Trimming took 6 bases from V and 5 from J, leaving 16 bases between them. Germline CDR1 MNHEY, CDR2 SMNVEV (reference sequence). This CDR3 comprises 15 residues. For the CDR3, the DNA is TGTGCCAGCAGCGCGGGTAGAGGGGCCAATGAAAAACTGTTTTTT. Protein: CASSAGRGANEKLFF.

This sequence joins TRBV4-1 and TRBJ2-1, with D perhaps TRBD2 (6 bases). CDR1 is MGHRA, CDR2 YSYEKL, per germline. This CDR3 contains 13 residues. V dropped 2 bases and J dropped 7 bases, with 9 bases sitting between them. The CDR3 loop reads CASSQTSTNEQFF. The DNA for the CDR3 is TGCGCCAGCAGCCAAACTAGCACTAATGAGCAGTTCTTC.

This clonotype was recorded many times. This sequence joins TRBV5-1 and TRBJ1-6; D gene ambiguous. The germline CDR1 and CDR2 sequences are SGHRS and YFSETQ. Trimming shortened V by 5 bases and J by 0 bases, and 9 bases separated the two germline ends. The CDR3 runs to 15 residues. CDR3 nucleotide sequence: TGCGCCAGCAGTACCACGGTCTCCTATAATTCACCCCTCCACTTT. This translates into CASSTTVSYNSPLHF.

With respect to this clonotype: A much larger clone is a single base away; this may be a read error. The chain joins TRBV6-1 to TRBJ1-2; 7 bases align to TRBD1. Looked up from germline, CDR1 is MNHNS and CDR2 is SASEGT. The V gene end was trimmed by 6 bases and the J gene end by 1 base; junction bases not matched to a gene: 14. This CDR3 has 17 amino acids. The DNA of the CDR3 is TGTGCCAGCAGGATAAGTCATTTGACAGGGCTTAACTATGGCTACACCTTC. Its protein product is CASRISHLTGLNYGYTF.

The rearrangement links TRBV6-5 to TRBJ2-7, with D maybe TRBD1 (6 bases). The CDR3 is 13 residues long. Trimming shortened V by 5 bases and J by 5 bases, and 13 bases separated the two germline ends. Germline V gene sequence: CDR1 MNHEY, CDR2 SVGAGI. In DNA, the CDR3 is TGTGCCAGCAGTGTCAGGGGTGGCCACGAGCAGTACTTC. Protein product: CASSVRGGHEQYF.

J is TRBJ1-5 and V is TRBV7-2; 10 positions match TRBD1. V gave up 4 bases and J gave up 0 bases; unmatched junction bases: 9. CDR1 and CDR2 (germline): SGHTA, FQGNSA. The CDR3 is 18 residues long. The CDR3 sequence: CASSSQGQGIYSNQPQHF. As DNA, the CDR3 is TGTGCCAGCAGCTCCCAGGGACAGGGGATTTATAGCAATCAGCCCCAGCATTTT.

CDR3 amino acids: CASSLLLQGSSYNEQFF. CDR3 nucleotides: TGTGCCAGCAGCTTATTGCTGCAGGGGAGCTCCTACAATGAGCAGTTCTTC. V gene TRBV7-8 combines with J gene TRBJ2-1, with D perhaps TRBD1 (6 bases). CDR3 size: 17 residues. V shed 2 bases and J shed 0 bases, with 14 bases lying between them. Germline-derived CDR1 and CDR2 are SGHVS and FQNEAQ.

In its sample, this clonotype was seen many times. The gene calls are TRBV11-2 and TRBJ2-5; D might be TRBD1 (6 bases). CDR3 length equals 16 residues. Germline-derived CDR1 and CDR2 are SGHAT and FQNNGV. Trimming removed 5 bases from V and 2 bases from J, with 18 bases in between. The CDR3, as DNA: TGTGCCAGCAGCCCCTGGACAGCAACCCAACAAGAGACCCAGTACTTC. Its translation is CASSPWTATQQETQYF.

The rearrangement uses TRBV3-1 and TRBJ2-6; D not resolved. CDR1 and CDR2 from the germline V gene are LGHDT and YNNKEL (reference sequence). Trimming took 3 bases from V and 0 from J, leaving 15 bases between them. The CDR3 has 18 amino acids. CDR3 amino acids: CASSHQTPSVSGANVLTF. The CDR3 DNA reads as TGTGCCAGCAGCCACCAAACACCGTCAGTCTCTGGGGCCAACGTCCTGACTTTC.

This clonotype showed up just a few times. V is TRBV9 and J is TRBJ1-1, with 10 bases fitting TRBD1. J gave up 5 bases and V 3 bases, and 4 bases lay outside the gene matches. Germline V lookup: CDR1 SGDLS, CDR2 YYNGEE. The CDR3 extends over 14 amino acids. The DNA of the CDR3 is TGTGCCAGCAGCGGACAGGGGGCCGGTACTGAAGCTTTCTTT. Encoded protein: CASSGQGAGTEAFF.

Turning to this clonotype: This may be a read error, as it is one base from a much larger clone. This sequence joins TRBV5-5 and TRBJ2-5; 8 bases are a match to TRBD2. CDR3 length: 15 residues. J lost 5 bases, V lost 0 bases, and 6 bases had no gene match. In germline, CDR1 is SGHKS, CDR2 YYEKEE (reference sequence). The CDR3 reads CASSLGGGTMETQYF. The CDR3 DNA reads TGTGCCAGCAGCTTGGGCGGGGGGACAATGGAGACCCAGTACTTC.

To note about this clonotype: This may arise from a read error, as a much more abundant clone is one base away. The V and J genes are TRBV5-6 and TRBJ2-1; 9 nucleotides match TRBD2. Trimming took 0 bases from V and 13 from J; bases not matched to a gene: 11. CDR3 length: 15 residues. Germline values: CDR1 SGHDT, CDR2 YYEEEE. CDR3 sequence: CASSLGGGAVETQFF. The DNA for the CDR3 is TGTGCCAGCAGCTTGGGCGGGGGGGCCGTCGAGACCCAGTTCTTC.

In its sample, this clonotype was seen many times. This chain links TRBV2 with TRBJ2-1; TRBD2 aligns across 8 bases. The CDR3 loop spans 12 amino acids. With V trimmed by 9 bases and J by 9 bases, 7 bases remained unmatched. Per the germline V gene, CDR1 is SNHLY and CDR2 is FYNNEI. This CDR3 is CARSGSGGEQFF. The CDR3 coding sequence is TGTGCCAGAAGCGGGAGCGGGGGTGAGCAGTTCTTC.

This clonotype was seen repeatedly, ten times or more. The V and J genes are TRBV12-3 or TRBV12-4 and TRBJ2-2, with a possible D match to TRBD1 (7 bases). Trimming removed 6 bases from V and 13 bases from J, with 15 bases in between. This CDR3 has 12 amino acids. In nucleotides, the CDR3 is TGTGCCAGCAGCAGCAGACAGGGAGGGCTGTTTTTT. Protein product: CASSSRQGGLFF.

This clonotype was recorded a few times. The rearrangement links TRBV5-1 to TRBJ2-1, with D possibly called TRBD1 or TRBD2 (5 bases each). The germline V gene encodes CDR1 SGHRS and CDR2 YFSETQ. The V end was cut by 1 base, the J end by 0 bases, with 14 bases between. This CDR3 is 17 amino acids long. Here the CDR3 reads CASSLIGAPSSYNEQFF. The CDR3 coding sequence is TGCGCCAGCAGCTTGATCGGGGCCCCCAGCTCCTACAATGAGCAGTTCTTC.

The chain couples TRBV12-3 or TRBV12-4 to TRBJ2-1; the D is unclear. The V and J ends lost 6 bases and 0 bases respectively, with 6 bases between them. The CDR3 has 13 residues. In DNA form, the CDR3 reads TGTGCCAGCAGAGCGAGCTCCTACAATGAGCAGTTCTTC. It yields the protein CASRASSYNEQFF.

Notes on this clonotype: A much larger clonotype is one base distant, so this may be a read error. This chain joins TRBV29-1 and TRBJ2-3; 11 nucleotides align to TRBD2. J lost 11 bases, V lost 5 bases, and 6 bases had no gene match. The CDR3 runs 12 residues. Germline V gene sequence: CDR1 SQVTM, CDR2 ANQGSEA. DNA for the CDR3: TGCAGCGTTAAACTAGCGGGAGAAAGGCAGTATTTT. It is translated as CSVKLAGERQYF.

In regard to this clonotype: Just one base apart from a much larger clone, this may be a read error. The gene calls are TRBV5-6 and TRBJ2-4; 8 nucleotides match TRBD1. CDR1 SGHDT and CDR2 YYEEEE come from the germline V gene. The CDR3 runs to 15 residues. The CDR3 sequence is CAGSSRTGLVNIQYF. The CDR3 region has the DNA TGTGCCGGCAGCTCAAGGACAGGGCTGGTGAACATTCAGTACTTC. The variable domain in full, with the rest retrieved from reference TRBV5-6 and TRBJ2-4, is DAGVTQSPTHLIKTRGQQVTLRCSPKSGHDTVSWYQQALGQGPQFIFQYYEEEERQRGNFPDRFSGHQFPNYSSELNVNALLLGDSALYLCAGSSRTGLVNIQYFGAGTRLSVL.